This record concerns one TCR beta chain sequence. Its antigen remains unidentified. The sample originates from a study of cytotoxic CD8 clonotypes in ibrutinib-treated CLL. Whole-study results and caveats: Clonality went up at the time of ibrutinib response, stayed stable in sustained remission, and later dropped back toward its baseline level at progression.

Profiled with immunoSEQ multiplex PCR; TCRdb holds only in-frame clones, not every one. Of approximately 45,000 clones in the sample, approximately 65% were seen once. The receptor's source is a human donor with chronic lymphocytic leukemia. This specimen consisted of PBMCs, obtained after 24 months of ibrutinib treatment.

CDR3 coding DNA: TGTGCCAGCAGCGTATCACTAGCGGGGAAGACCGGGGAGCTGTTTTTT. The encoded protein is CASSVSLAGKTGELFF. V and J are TRBV9 and TRBJ2-2, with 10 bases lining up with TRBD2. The length of the CDR3 is 16 residues. With V trimmed by 1 base and J by 5 bases, 5 bases remained unmatched. Germline CDR1 is SGDLS and CDR2 is YYNGEE.